One TCR beta chain is described in this entry. The data are from a study of blood T cell repertoires in COVID-19. As for the study in general: The United States, Italy and Spain supplied acute and convalescent COVID-19 samples. Sources were T cells, B-cell-depleted T cells, or PBMCs; the material itself was cDNA or gDNA.

In the original workflow: Nucleated cell number was recorded as an estimate derived from reference gene primer amplification. Only in-frame clones appear in the TCRdb table, and some are missing; sequencing was by immunoSEQ multiplex PCR. That table is the source of V, J and clone size, and D and trimming were worked out from the DNA. Among under 130,000 clones, about 86% were seen once, and the ten largest hold 3.5%. Per the germline V gene, CDR1 is MNHEY and CDR2 is SVGAGI. The germline V and J ends were trimmed by 8 bases and 5 bases, with 18 bases remaining between them. There are 15 residues in the CDR3.

Sample: peripheral blood. This clonotype originated in a human donor in a cohort sampled during active COVID-19. The rearrangement links TRBV6-5 to TRBJ1-4; D possibly corresponds to TRBD1 (6 bases). CDR3 bases: TGTGCCAGCGGCGGCAGGGGCGGATTGAATGAAAAACTGTTTTTT. Its protein product is CASGGRGGLNEKLFF.